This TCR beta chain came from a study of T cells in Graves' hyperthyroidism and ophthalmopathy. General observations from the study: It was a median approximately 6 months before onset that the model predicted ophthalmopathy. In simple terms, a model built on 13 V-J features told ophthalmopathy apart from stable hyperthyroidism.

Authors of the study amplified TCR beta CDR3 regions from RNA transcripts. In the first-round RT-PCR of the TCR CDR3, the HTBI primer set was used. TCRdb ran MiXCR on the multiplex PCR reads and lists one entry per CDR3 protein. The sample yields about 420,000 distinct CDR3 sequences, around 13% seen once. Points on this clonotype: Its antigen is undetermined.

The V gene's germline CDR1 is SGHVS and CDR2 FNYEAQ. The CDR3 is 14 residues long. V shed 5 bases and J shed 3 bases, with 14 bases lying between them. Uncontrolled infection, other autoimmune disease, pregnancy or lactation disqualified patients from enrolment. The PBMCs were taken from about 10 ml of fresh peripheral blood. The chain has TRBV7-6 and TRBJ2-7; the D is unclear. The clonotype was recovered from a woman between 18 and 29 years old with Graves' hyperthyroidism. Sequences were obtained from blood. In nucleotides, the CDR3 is TGTGCCAGCAGCCCTGGGCCAAGCAACTACGAGCAGTACTTC. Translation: CASSPGPSNYEQYF.